Described below is a single T cell receptor (beta chain) sequence and its context. The clone's antigen remains unknown. One base away there is no much larger clone; base qualities are not given. Trimming at the junction amounts to 3 bases on V and 0 bases on J, and the germline ends lie 10 bases apart. The CDR3 holds 15 amino acids from the cysteine to the phenylalanine. Only the CDR3 portion is preserved as DNA: 45 bases, with reading frame beginning at the first base. Sequences SGHDT (CDR1) and YYEEEE (CDR2) are obtained from the germline V gene. The CDR3 regions of human TCRbeta chains were analyzed by immunosequencing. The original methods were these. TCRs in the repertoires were compared against a reference library of SARS-CoV-2-specific TCRs that had been generated with the MIRA antigen-specificity platform. Breadth was defined as the fraction of unique TCRs that were SARS-CoV-2-associated, and depth was defined as the fraction of total T cells that were SARS-CoV-2-associated. Using the MIRA data, each spike-specific TCR was mapped to the spike region that the TCR reacts to and placed in a CD4 or CD8 class. Log10-transformed breadth and depth values were compared by one-way ANOVA with Sidak's multiple comparisons tests. Held by TCRdb, this immuneACCESS table contains in-frame sequences only and omits some clones. Under half of the omission traces to an unresolved V gene where checked; the cause of the rest is unknown. D and trimming were read from the DNA, whereas the V and J calls and clone size are those reported in that table. The sample table records 40,000 to 60,000 clones; roughly three quarters of these occur just once. Together, the top ten hold 20% to 25% of the sample.

This record comes from a study of T cell responses to AZD1222 COVID-19 vaccine (dated by TCRdb to the early 2020s). About the study as a whole: A total of more than 230 trial participants underwent TCR sequencing, of whom more than 200 had received two doses of AZD1222 and about 26 had received two doses of the MenACWY control vaccine. Trial participants were enrolled by age into 18-55, 56-69 and 70-plus year subgroups, with roughly 160, 29 and 62 TCR-sequenced participants respectively.

What the research found in general, with its limitations: The 56-69-year group was small, and its depth increase did not reach significance, likely because of low power. Because no day 14 peak-response samples were available, repertoires were characterized only after the peak T cell response. Spike-specific TCR breadth and depth rose significantly after two AZD1222 doses compared with day 0 and with MenACWY recipients. Vaccine-associated CD4 TCRs spanned the whole spike protein, with dominant responses in regions 160-218 and 743-854. Participants were mostly white British and included more females than males, and it was suggested by the authors that clonal diversity may have been underestimated. Conclusions about previously exposed vaccinees were limited because only six AZD1222 recipients were SARS-CoV-2 seropositive at baseline. Epitopes outside the regions mutated in the B.1.351 and B.1.1.7 variants were reportedly recognized by nearly half of the unique spike-specific TCRs.

Read against the paper, the sample's time point label means: baseline before first vaccination. The treatment or condition label, as the study defines it: meningococcal conjugate vaccine given as trial control. Vaccinee samples were obtained from the UK trials COV001 and COV002, which included a single-blind randomized controlled phase 2/3 trial of AZD1222 (ChAdOx1 nCoV-19) in healthy adults. For TCRbeta chain sequencing, PBMC samples were collected from trial participants at day 0 and at day 28 after the second dose. The sample consisted of peripheral blood, taken on day 0 of MenACWY control vaccination. This receptor chain uses TRBV5-6 and TRBJ2-1, with no D gene named confidently. The TCR originated in an adult in good health. Read as DNA, the sequence is TGTGCCAGCAGCTCCGGGTTTATCTCCTACAATGAGCAGTTCTTC. It is translated as CASSSGFISYNEQFF.